This T cell receptor beta chain came from a study of T cell responses to AZD1222 COVID-19 vaccine. Study conclusions and caveats: Donors in the cohort were predominantly white British and more often female, and clonal diversity was possibly underestimated. The number of AZD1222 recipients seropositive at baseline was only five to seven. Across the whole spike, CD4 TCRs peaked at regions 160-218 and 743-854.

The CDR3 consists of 15 residues. V dropped 1 base and J dropped 9; count of bases not matched to a gene: 5. CDR1 is SGHNT and CDR2 is YYREEE in the germline V gene (reference sequence). Profiled with immunoSEQ multiplex PCR; TCRdb holds only in-frame clones, not every one. The table records some 130,000 clones, 75% to 95% of them present only once. About this clone itself: As yet, its antigen is unknown.

The material was peripheral blood, obtained on day 0 of AZD1222 vaccination. The clonotype originates from an adult in good health. The rearrangement uses TRBV5-4 and TRBJ2-2; 11 bases align to TRBD2. CDR3 sequence (DNA): TGTGCCAGCAGCTTGCAACTAGCGGGGGCCCGGGAGCTGTTTTTT. As protein: CASSLQLAGARELFF.